One and the same sample provided the 10 T cell receptor beta chains below, sequenced in a study of CDR3 diversity in severe acne. One entry per CDR3 protein, called by TCRdb with MiXCR from the PCR reads. This sample has 97,000 or so distinct CDR3 sequences, with more than 45% found just once. Specimen: blood. The receptors derive from a male donor with acne.

The chain has TRBV6-5 and TRBJ2-3; TRBD2 might be the D (6 bases). The CDR3 is 16 amino acids. V lost 0 bases, J lost 0 bases, and 10 bases lay in between. The germline V gene has CDR1 MNHEY and CDR2 SVGAGI. CDR3 in amino acids: CASSYSIGTSTDTQYF. In DNA, the CDR3 is TGTGCCAGCAGTTACTCGATAGGGACTAGCACAGATACGCAGTATTTT.

The J gene is TRBJ1-1, the V gene TRBV2; D is perhaps TRBD1 (5 bases). The germline V gene has CDR1 SNHLY and CDR2 FYNNEI. V dropped 7 bases and J dropped 10 bases, with 16 bases sitting between them. This CDR3 comprises 12 residues. This chain's CDR3 is CASTKGAVGAFF. CDR3 sequence (DNA): TGTGCCAGCACCAAAGGGGCAGTGGGAGCTTTCTTT.

The table lists this clonotype with many counts. The rearrangement uses TRBV7-8 and TRBJ1-1; D is unresolved. Germline CDR1 is SGHVS and CDR2 is FQNEAQ. Trimming took 3 bases from V and 3 from J, leaving 5 bases between them. The CDR3 runs 12 residues. CDR3 DNA: TGTGCCAGCAGCTTTGATGACACTGAAGCTTTCTTT. Protein: CASSFDDTEAFF.

The gene calls are TRBV10-3 and TRBJ1-1, with 7 bases lining up with TRBD1. This CDR3 has 16 residues. Unmatched junction bases numbered 14, after V lost 8 bases and J lost 2 bases. Germline CDR1 and CDR2: ENHRY and SYGVKD. The CDR3, as DNA: TGTGCCATCTCACCGGACAGGAACCCACAAAACACTGAAGCTTTCTTT. Translated, it gives CAISPDRNPQNTEAFF.

In this sample, this clonotype turned up many times. This chain links TRBV20-1 with TRBJ1-3, with TRBD1 as a possible D gene (5 bases). The CDR3 runs 15 residues. Germline V CDR1 and CDR2: DFQATT, SNEGSKA (reference sequence). V lost 0 bases and J 4 bases, leaving 13 bases between the germline ends. The CDR3 bases are TGCAGTGCTAGAGAAAGGCGGGGGTCGGGAAACACCATATATTTT. It encodes CSARERRGSGNTIYF.

On this clonotype: Germline and junction disagree at one end, which may indicate a read error. The chain combines TRBV7-9 with TRBJ2-2; D remains unclear. The CDR3 runs to 13 residues. CDR1 and CDR2 from the germline V gene are SEHNR and FQNEAQ (reference sequence). The CDR3 DNA reads as TGTGCCAGCAGCTTACGACGAACCGAGGAGCTGTTTTTT. Encoded protein: CASSLRRTEELFF.

The genes are TRBV7-2 and TRBJ2-2; the D call may be TRBD1 or TRBD2 (5 bases each). The CDR3 has 16 residues. CDR1 and CDR2 (germline): SGHTA, FQGNSA. The germline V and J ends were trimmed by 3 bases and 4 bases, with 15 bases remaining between them. CDR3 residues: CASSFSRVEATGELFF. In nucleotides, the CDR3 is TGTGCCAGCAGCTTCTCCAGGGTGGAGGCCACCGGGGAGCTGTTTTTT.

This clonotype has a single count. The V call is TRBV15, the J call TRBJ1-5, with D possibly being TRBD1 (6 bases). From germline, CDR1 is LNHNV and CDR2 YYDKDF (reference sequence). This CDR3 spans 15 amino acids. V was pared by 0 bases and J by 5 bases, with 11 bases between. This CDR3 reads CATSRDGQGYQPQHF. The CDR3 region has the DNA TGTGCCACCAGCAGAGATGGGCAGGGGTATCAGCCCCAGCATTTT.

This clonotype was detected ten times or more. The chain is built from TRBV19 and TRBJ1-1, with TRBD1 identical over 12 bases. The V and J ends lost 0 bases and 5 bases, in that order; junction bases with no gene match: 7. The CDR3 has 17 amino acids. Germline assignment: CDR1 LNHDA and CDR2 SQIVND (reference sequence). This CDR3 reads CASSIDRGTGGYTEAFF. CDR3 coding DNA: TGTGCCAGTAGTATAGATCGGGGGACAGGGGGCTATACTGAAGCTTTCTTT.

The V call is TRBV7-9, the J call TRBJ2-3, with 11 nucleotides matching TRBD2. Germline assignment: CDR1 SEHNR and CDR2 FQNEAQ (reference sequence). With 5 bases clipped from V and 6 bases from J, the junction kept 7 bases outside the gene matches. There are 15 residues in the CDR3. CDR3 amino acids: CASSPRLAGSDTQYF. CDR3 nucleotide sequence: TGTGCCAGCAGCCCGAGACTAGCGGGATCGGATACGCAGTATTTT. Looking up the rest from reference TRBV7-9 and TRBJ2-3 gives the full variable domain: DTGVSQNPRHKITKRGQNVTFRCDPISEHNRLYWYRQTLGQGPEFLTYFQNEAQLEKSRLLSDRFSAERPKGSFSTLEIQRTEQGDSAMYLCASSPRLAGSDTQYFGPGTRLTVL.